These 10 T cell receptor beta chains came from one sample sequenced in a study of cytomegalovirus exposure and HLA in healthy donors. The primer mix had 60 Vbeta and 13 Jbeta primers. Assay used: immunoSEQ multiplex PCR; TCRdb lists only in-frame clones, some missing. The data show about 140,000 clones, with 80% seen just once and nearly 7% held by the top ten. The sequencing input was PBMCs. Receptor source: a middle-aged man in good health and CMV-seropositive.

There are a few counts of this clone. The CDR3 spells CASSSPRGGRKGSPLHF. As DNA, the CDR3 is TGTGCCAGCAGCTCCCCGCGGGGGGGGAGGAAGGGTTCACCCCTCCACTTT. The V call is TRBV5-5, the J call TRBJ1-6; perhaps TRBD1 as D (5 bases). Germline V gene data show CDR1 as SGHKS and CDR2 as YYEKEE (reference sequence). The CDR3 is 17 amino acids. Trimming took 3 bases from V and 9 from J, leaving 22 bases between them.

This clone was detected once. The J gene is TRBJ2-2, the V gene TRBV9; 11 nucleotides agree with TRBD2. Germline V gene lookup returns CDR1 SGDLS and CDR2 YYNGEE. V shed 3 bases, J shed 4 bases, and the junction held 2 bases outside the gene matches. The CDR3 consists of 15 residues. CDR3 in DNA: TGTGCCAGCAGCGGTAGCGGGAGGGCCACCGGGGAGCTGTTTTTT. This encodes CASSGSGRATGELFF.

The rearrangement joins TRBV4-2 to TRBJ2-3; 12 nucleotides match TRBD2. With V trimmed by 4 bases and J by 6 bases, 2 bases remained unmatched. Per the germline V gene, CDR1 is LGHNA and CDR2 is YNFKEQ. This CDR3 has 14 amino acids. The DNA of the CDR3 is TGTGCCAGCAGCCCGACTAGCGGGAGTGATACGCAGTATTTT. It translates to CASSPTSGSDTQYF.

This clone has just one count. J is TRBJ1-4 and V is TRBV2; TRBD1 matches 8 bases. CDR3 length: 15 residues. From germline, CDR1 is SNHLY and CDR2 FYNNEI. With V trimmed by 6 bases and J by 7 bases, 10 bases remained unmatched. The CDR3 DNA sequence: TGTGCCAGCAGGACTGCAGGGGGCGAGGGTGAAAAACTGTTTTTT. As protein: CASRTAGGEGEKLFF.

The V and J genes are TRBV9 and TRBJ1-2; TRBD1 agrees at 7 bases. The germline V gene encodes CDR1 SGDLS and CDR2 YYNGEE. CDR3 length: 15 amino acids. With 0 bases clipped from V and 3 bases from J, the junction kept 5 bases outside the gene matches. CDR3 nucleotide sequence: TGTGCCAGCAGCGTAGATCAAGGGGGCCACTATGGCTACACCTTC. Translation gives CASSVDQGGHYGYTF.

This sequence joins TRBV2 and TRBJ1-5; D is perhaps TRBD1 (6 bases). CDR1 and CDR2 from the germline V gene are SNHLY and FYNNEI. V lost 6 bases and J lost 4, with 13 bases in between. CDR3 length equals 14 residues. As DNA, the CDR3 is TGTGCCAGCAGGATGTACCAGGGGAATCAGCCCCAGCATTTT. Protein product: CASRMYQGNQPQHF.

This clone was seen once. This chain connects TRBV7-6 to TRBJ2-1, with TRBD1 matching 7 bases. V lost 5 bases, J lost 3 bases, and 4 bases stayed unmatched. In germline, CDR1 is SGHVS, CDR2 FNYEAQ. The CDR3 is 14 amino acids. The CDR3 protein is CASSLRDSYNEQFF. The CDR3 DNA follows: TGTGCCAGCAGCCTCCGGGACAGCTACAATGAGCAGTTCTTC.

CDR3 coding DNA: TGTGCCAGCAGTCCGCTGATAGCGGGTGAGCAGTTCTTC. The encoded protein is CASSPLIAGEQFF. V gene TRBV27 combines with J gene TRBJ2-1, with TRBD2 matching 7 bases. Trimming took 5 bases from V and 9 from J; bases not matched to a gene: 7. Germline assignment: CDR1 MNHEY and CDR2 SMNVEV (reference sequence). The CDR3 is 13 amino acids.

V and J are TRBV2 and TRBJ2-7; unclear D gene. CDR3 length: 13 residues. The germline gives CDR1 SNHLY, CDR2 FYNNEI. The V and J ends lost 7 bases and 3 bases respectively, with 13 bases between them. The CDR3 DNA follows: TGTGCCAGCACGCATGAACAGTTCTACGAGCAGTACTTC. Amino acids: CASTHEQFYEQYF.

The chain links TRBV7-9 to TRBJ2-5, with D possibly matching TRBD1 (5 bases). CDR1 SEHNR and CDR2 FQNEAQ come from the germline V gene (reference sequence). Trimming cost V 10 bases and J 1 base, with 13 bases left between them. The CDR3 contains 13 residues. The CDR3 here is CATRQLLQETQYF. The DNA for the CDR3 is TGTGCCACCAGACAGTTACTCCAAGAGACCCAGTACTTC.